In this sample, the clone carrying this T cell receptor (beta chain) turned up many times. Its target is not known. There were TCR beta CDR3 regions amplified from RNA transcripts. First-round RT-PCR with HTBI primers amplified the TCR CDR3 region. Using its own MiXCR run on the multiplex PCR reads, TCRdb lists one record per CDR3 protein. The top ten clones hold 7% to 7.5% of a sample with more than 550,000 distinct CDR3 sequences, 45% of them seen once. The data stem from a study of T cells in Graves' hyperthyroidism and ophthalmopathy. Study results and limitations: Ophthalmopathy was predicted by the model a median of roughly 6.6 months ahead of onset. Separation of ophthalmopathy from stable hyperthyroidism was achieved by a 13 V-J model.

This TCR was sampled from an adult man with Graves' disease, either hyperthyroidism or ophthalmopathy (not recorded which). The sequencing sample was made of peripheral blood or thyroid tissue (not recorded which).

CDR3 amino acids: CASSFSQGYEQYF. The CDR3 DNA reads TGTGCCAGCAGCTTTTCACAGGGCTACGAGCAGTACTTC. This chain connects TRBV7-3 to TRBJ2-7, with D tentatively TRBD1 (6 bases). The germline gives CDR1 SGHTA, CDR2 FQGTGA. V was clipped by 3 bases and J by 3 bases, with 9 bases between them. The CDR3 spans 13 residues.